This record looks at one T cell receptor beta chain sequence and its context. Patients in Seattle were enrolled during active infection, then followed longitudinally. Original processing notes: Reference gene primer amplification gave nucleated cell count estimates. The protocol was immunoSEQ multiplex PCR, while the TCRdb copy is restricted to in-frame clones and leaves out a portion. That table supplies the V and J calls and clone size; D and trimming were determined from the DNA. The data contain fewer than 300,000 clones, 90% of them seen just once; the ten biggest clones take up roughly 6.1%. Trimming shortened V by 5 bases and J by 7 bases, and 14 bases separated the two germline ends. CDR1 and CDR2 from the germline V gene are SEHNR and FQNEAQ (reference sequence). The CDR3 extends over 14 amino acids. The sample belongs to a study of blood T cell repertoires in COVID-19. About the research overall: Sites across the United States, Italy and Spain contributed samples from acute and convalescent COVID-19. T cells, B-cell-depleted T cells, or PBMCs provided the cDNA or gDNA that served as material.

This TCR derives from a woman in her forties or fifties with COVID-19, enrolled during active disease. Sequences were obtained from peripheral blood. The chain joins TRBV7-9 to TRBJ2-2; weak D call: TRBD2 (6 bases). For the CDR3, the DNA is TGTGCCAGCAGCACCCTCTGGGGGGTCGGGGAGCTGTTTTTT. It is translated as CASSTLWGVGELFF.